What follows is one T cell receptor (beta chain) and its context. Measured with immunoSEQ multiplex PCR; TCRdb has only the in-frame clones, and not every one. The data contain more than 45,000 clones, 95% to 97% of them singletons. The data are from a study of siplizumab effects on memory and regulatory T cells. V shed 5 bases, J shed 2 bases, and the junction held 3 bases outside the gene matches. From germline, CDR1 is LNHDA and CDR2 SQIVND (reference sequence). The CDR3 length is 15 residues. The sequencing sample was made of naive CD4+ T cells sorted from blood. The genes are TRBV19 and TRBJ2-1, with 10 bases identical to TRBD1. This TCR came from a human donor in good health. For the CDR3, the DNA is TGTGCCAGTAGTTGGGACAGGGGCGCCTACAATGAGCAGTTCTTC. Its translation: CASSWDRGAYNEQFF.